The 17 T cell receptor beta chains below all came from one sample that was sequenced in a study of blood T cell repertoires in COVID-19. TCRdb's copy holds only in-frame clones and misses some; the assay was immunoSEQ multiplex PCR. This sample has about 69,000 clones, with about 90% found just once. Sequencing was performed on peripheral blood. These receptor sequences come from a man between 45 and 60 years old with acute or convalescent COVID-19.

This chain links TRBV6-6 with TRBJ2-1, with D possibly TRBD1 on 6 matching bases. Germline V gives CDR1 MNHNY, CDR2 SVGAGI (reference sequence). Trimming pared 6 bases from V and 9 bases from J, leaving 12 bases between. The CDR3 covers 12 residues. This chain's CDR3 is CASRQTGFEQFF. The CDR3, as DNA: TGTGCCAGCAGACAGACAGGTTTTGAGCAGTTCTTC.

This chain links TRBV7-2 with TRBJ1-4; D is ambiguous. V lost 5 bases and J lost 0, with 10 bases in between. The CDR3 has 15 residues. The germline gives CDR1 SGHTA, CDR2 FQGNSA. The CDR3 DNA reads as TGTGCCAGCAGCCCTCGAGGGACAACTAATGAAAAACTGTTTTTT. Residues: CASSPRGTTNEKLFF.

J is TRBJ2-6 and V is TRBV7-8; 8 nucleotides align to TRBD1. Germline trimming cut 2 bases from V and 0 bases from J; bases unmatched to any gene: 9. The V gene's germline CDR1 is SGHVS and CDR2 FQNEAQ. CDR3 length equals 19 residues. The CDR3 sequence is CASSLSRDRRYSGANVLTF. In DNA form, the CDR3 reads TGTGCCAGCAGCTTAAGCCGGGACAGGAGATACTCTGGGGCCAACGTCCTGACTTTC.

This rearrangement joins TRBV7-9 to TRBJ1-1, with 8 bases that match TRBD1. Germline CDR1 SEHNR, CDR2 FQNEAQ (reference sequence). After removal of 1 base from V and 6 bases from J, the junction contained 1 base not matched to a gene. The CDR3 consists of 13 residues. The CDR3 sequence: CASSLGRGPEAFF. CDR3 DNA sequence: TGTGCCAGCAGCTTAGGCAGGGGGCCTGAAGCTTTCTTT.

The genes are TRBV11-2 and TRBJ1-1, with TRBD1 matching 7 bases. V lost 5 bases, J lost 11 bases, and 11 bases stayed unmatched. Germline V gene sequence: CDR1 SGHAT, CDR2 FQNNGV. There are 13 residues in the CDR3. CDR3 nucleotide sequence: TGTGCCAGCAGCGTTGCCCCGACAGGGAGGGCTTTCTTT. It specifies CASSVAPTGRAFF.

The CDR3 bases are TGTGCCAGCAGCGTAGGTGGGACAGCTTCCTACGAGCAGTACTTC. This encodes CASSVGGTASYEQYF. The chain links TRBV9 to TRBJ2-7; 7 positions agree with TRBD1. The CDR3 runs to 15 residues. V dropped 0 bases and J dropped 1; count of bases not matched to a gene: 4. Germline CDR1 reads SGDLS; CDR2 reads YYNGEE.

The CDR3 nucleotides are TGTGCCAGCAGTCTTACCCGGAGAGATACGCAGTATTTT. This gives the protein CASSLTRRDTQYF. This sequence joins TRBV9 and TRBJ2-3; D gene ambiguous. From germline, CDR1 is SGDLS and CDR2 YYNGEE. The CDR3 has 13 amino acids. V dropped 5 bases and J dropped 5 bases, with 12 bases sitting between them.

The V call is TRBV7-9, the J call TRBJ1-6, with D tentatively TRBD1 (6 bases). The germline V and J ends were trimmed by 2 bases and 7 bases, with 15 bases remaining between them. CDR1 is SEHNR, CDR2 FQNEAQ, per germline (reference sequence). This CDR3 spans 16 amino acids. For the CDR3, the DNA is TGTGCCAGCAGCTTAAGGTCAGGGGCGGGCAATTCACCCCTCCACTTT. It is translated as CASSLRSGAGNSPLHF. The full variable domain, rest sourced from reference TRBV7-9 and TRBJ1-6, is DTGVSQNPRHKITKRGQNVTFRCDPISEHNRLYWYRQTLGQGPEFLTYFQNEAQLEKSRLLSDRFSAERPKGSFSTLEIQRTEQGDSAMYLCASSLRSGAGNSPLHFGNGTRLTVT.

V usage is TRBV30 and J usage is TRBJ2-5; D gene ambiguous. The germline CDR1 and CDR2 sequences are GTSNPN and SVGIG (reference sequence). Trimming took off 0 bases at V and 2 bases at J, with 7 bases between the two ends. The CDR3 covers 13 residues. CDR3 coding DNA: TGTGCCTGGAGTGTAGCGTTACAAGAGACCCAGTACTTC. Its protein product is CAWSVALQETQYF.

The chain employs TRBV3-1 (or the pseudogene TRBV3-2) and TRBJ1-3; D unresolved. CDR3 size: 17 residues. V lost 5 bases and J lost 0, with 17 bases in between. Germline-derived CDR1 and CDR2 are LGHDT and YNNKEL (reference sequence). The CDR3 is CASSKRGLQSSGNTIYF. The DNA of the CDR3 is TGTGCCAGCAGCAAAAGAGGGCTACAGAGCTCTGGAAACACCATATATTTT.

V is TRBV3-1 (or the pseudogene TRBV3-2) and J is TRBJ1-3; TRBD1 matches 10 bases. The junction had 4 bases not matched to a gene; V was cut back by 4 bases and J by 1 base. Germline CDR1 and CDR2: LGHDT and YNNKEL (reference sequence). There are 16 residues in the CDR3. In DNA form, the CDR3 reads TGTGCCAGCAGCCCCGGGACAGGGGATTCTGGAAACACCATATATTTT. Translating it yields CASSPGTGDSGNTIYF.

The chain employs TRBV7-2 and TRBJ2-5, with D possibly TRBD1 on 5 matching bases. From germline, CDR1 is SGHTA and CDR2 FQGNSA. The CDR3 has 13 amino acids. Trimming left V 2 bases short and J 5 bases short, with 9 bases between. The CDR3 DNA reads as TGTGCCAGCAGCTTAAAATACAGGGAGACCCAGTACTTC. Its translation is CASSLKYRETQYF.

This clone was seen a handful of times. V usage is TRBV4-2 and J usage is TRBJ2-1; 10 positions match TRBD2. The CDR3 spans 16 residues. In germline, CDR1 is LGHNA, CDR2 YNFKEQ. Losses at the gene ends were 1 base for V and 0 bases for J; bases not matched to a gene: 0. DNA for the CDR3: TGTGCCAGCAGCCAAGCTAGCGGGGGCTCCTACAATGAGCAGTTCTTC. Its translation: CASSQASGGSYNEQFF.

The V and J genes are TRBV27 and TRBJ2-7, with D possibly TRBD2 on 6 matching bases. This CDR3 contains 16 residues. In germline, CDR1 is MNHEY, CDR2 SMNVEV (reference sequence). V lost 0 bases and J lost 2, with 14 bases in between. CDR3 region: CASSLSRRGSTYEQYF. The CDR3, as DNA: TGTGCCAGCAGTTTATCGAGGCGGGGCTCCACCTACGAGCAGTACTTC.

The V call is TRBV5-1, the J call TRBJ1-4; no firm D call. The ends were cut back, 0 bases at V and 4 bases at J, with 7 bases in the middle. The germline V gene has CDR1 SGHRS and CDR2 YFSETQ. The CDR3 spans 14 residues. The CDR3 region is CASSLEPVNEKLFF. For the CDR3, the DNA is TGCGCCAGCAGCTTGGAGCCGGTTAATGAAAAACTGTTTTTT.

V and J are TRBV6-5 and TRBJ1-2; D not certain. This CDR3 has 14 residues. Germline V gene data show CDR1 as MNHEY and CDR2 as SVGAGI. V lost 6 bases, J lost 3 bases, and 14 bases lay in between. For the CDR3, the DNA is TGTGCCAGCAGCCCGACGGCGGGTGACTATGGCTACACCTTC. It codes for CASSPTAGDYGYTF.

This chain joins TRBV7-9 and TRBJ2-2, with TRBD1 identical over 8 bases. V was clipped by 5 bases and J by 6 bases; unmatched bases: 8. Germline V CDR1 and CDR2: SEHNR, FQNEAQ (reference sequence). CDR3 length equals 15 residues. Here the CDR3 DNA reads TGTGCCAGCAGCCACCGGGACAGGCAGGCCGGGGAGCTGTTTTTT. Encoded protein: CASSHRDRQAGELFF.